Sequencing of this T cell receptor beta chain was carried out in a study of blood T cells in healthy people across ages. General observations from the study: Observed TCR beta diversity per million T cells went down as age went up. This fall followed a roughly linear course with age.

Sample-barcoded 5' priming and a J-beta primer mix drove a second PCR of 7 to 11 cycles. Every cDNA molecule bore a tag from a template-switch adaptor containing 12 random nucleotides. TCRdb redid the calling of the 5' RACE reads with MiXCR, one entry per CDR3 protein. The sample records over a million distinct CDR3 sequences, around 43% being singletons. Each of the donors had around 9 milliliters of peripheral blood drawn into EDTA-treated Vacutainer tubes. To note about this clonotype: Its antigen is as yet unknown.

J gave up 3 bases and V 4 bases, and 6 bases lay outside the gene matches. CDR3 size: 15 residues. CDR1 is SNHLY, CDR2 FYNNEI, per germline. The source material was blood. This clonotype was sampled from a woman between 55 and 75 years old in good health. The chain has TRBV2 and TRBJ2-3; 8 nucleotides line up with TRBD2. The DNA for the CDR3 is TGTGCCAGCAGTGGCCGGGGGGGGGAGACAGATACGCAGTATTTT. Protein sequence: CASSGRGGETDTQYF.